Listed below are T cell receptor beta chains from one sample, sequenced in a study of T cells in Graves' hyperthyroidism and ophthalmopathy. TCRdb analysed the multiplex PCR reads with MiXCR anew, one entry per CDR3 protein. The table includes approximately 620,000 distinct CDR3 sequences, roughly 14% detected once. Sample: blood. These receptors came from a woman aged 25 to 45 with Graves' hyperthyroidism that later progressed to Graves' ophthalmopathy. Both conserved end residues are part of each CDR3. D genes are given only for firm matches. The size field is filled for only some rows; it gives once, few, many or a size class.

V	size	D	J	CDR3	DNA
TRBV7-7	.	TRBD2	TRBJ2-1	CASSQALAGTNEQFF	TGTGCTAGCAGCCAGGCACTAGCGGGAACCAATGAGCAGTTCTTC
TRBV20-1	few	.	TRBJ1-4	CSASPPGLPFGRELEKLFF	TGCAGTGCTTCCCCACCGGGACTCCCTTTCGGGAGGGAGTTGGAAAAACTGTTTTTT
TRBV19	many	.	TRBJ1-2	CATRTVLNYGYTF	TGTGCCACTCGGACAGTCCTTAACTATGGCTACACCTTC
TRBV10-3	many	.	TRBJ1-1	CAISEQGVAEAFF	TGTGCCATCAGTGAACAGGGCGTTGCTGAAGCTTTCTTT
TRBV7-9	once	.	TRBJ1-2	CASTTPGDAPTNGYTF	TGTGCCAGCACCACCCCTGGGGATGCCCCGACCAATGGCTACACCTTC
TRBV12-3/TRBV12-4	many	.	TRBJ1-4	CASSSDGATNEKLFF	TGTGCCAGCAGTTCGGACGGTGCAACTAATGAAAAACTGTTTTTT
TRBV7-2	.	.	TRBJ2-2	CASSLVRFTGELFF	TGTGCCAGCAGCTTAGTTAGGTTTACCGGGGAGCTGTTTTTT
TRBV28	.	.	TRBJ1-3	CASSHLPGVAGNTIYF	TGTGCCAGCAGCCACCTCCCGGGGGTGGCTGGAAACACCATATATTTT
TRBV19	many	.	TRBJ2-7	CASSIDNRPEYEQYF	TGTGCCAGTAGTATAGATAACAGGCCGGAATACGAGCAGTACTTC
TRBV24-1	.	TRBD2	TRBJ2-5	CATDPGSGSLGETQYF	TGTGCCACCGATCCTGGGAGCGGGAGTCTTGGTGAGACCCAGTACTTC
TRBV28	few	.	TRBJ1-2	CASSLSGWGGNYGYTF	TGTGCCAGCAGTTTGAGCGGTTGGGGGGGGAACTATGGCTACACCTTC